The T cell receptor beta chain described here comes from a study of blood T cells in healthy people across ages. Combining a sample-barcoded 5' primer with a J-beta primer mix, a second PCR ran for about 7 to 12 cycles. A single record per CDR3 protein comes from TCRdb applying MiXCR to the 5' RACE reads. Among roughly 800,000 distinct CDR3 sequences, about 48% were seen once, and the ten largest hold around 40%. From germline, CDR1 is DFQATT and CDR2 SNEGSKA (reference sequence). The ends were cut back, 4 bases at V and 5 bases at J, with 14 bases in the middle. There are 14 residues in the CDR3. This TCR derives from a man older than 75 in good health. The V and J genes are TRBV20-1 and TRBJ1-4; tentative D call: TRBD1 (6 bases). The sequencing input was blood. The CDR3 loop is CSAIDRISNEKLFF. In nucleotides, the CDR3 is TGCAGTGCTATAGACAGGATCTCAAATGAAAAACTGTTTTTT.